What follows describes a single TCR beta chain. These data belong to a study of OX40 agonist ivuxolimab in advanced cancers. Study-level information: Males comprised around four fifths of the group, whose mean age was approximately 60 years (range roughly 23 to 80).

TCRdb's table, derived via immunoSEQ multiplex PCR, lists solely in-frame clones and lacks some. This table has some 38,000 clones, roughly 90% appearing once. Trimming took off 8 bases at V and 6 bases at J, with 24 bases between the two ends. The CDR3 contains 15 residues. The V gene's germline CDR1 is SQVTM and CDR2 ANQGSEA. V is TRBV29-1 and J is TRBJ2-3; D may correspond to TRBD1 or TRBD2 (7 bases each). This receptor was obtained from an adult with an advanced solid tumor such as melanoma, head and neck, liver or kidney cancer. The specimen was CD4+ or CD8+ T cells sorted from blood, collected in a trial of the OX40 agonist ivuxolimab. CDR3: CSFGQGGPGRDTQYF. For the CDR3, the DNA is TGCAGCTTTGGGCAGGGGGGGCCCGGTCGTGATACGCAGTATTTT.